The clone carrying this TCR beta chain was found once. Trimming cost V 3 bases and J 6 bases, with 12 bases left between them. Germline CDR1 ENHRY, CDR2 SYGVKD. This CDR3 region has 14 residues. Per the study methods: Reference gene primer amplification yielded estimated nucleated cell counts. Clones were read by immunoSEQ multiplex PCR, and TCRdb kept only the in-frame ones, dropping some. From that table come the V and J calls and clone size; the DNA was used to work out D and trimming. The table shows around 250,000 clones, with 86% occurring only once. This sample is part of a study of blood T cell repertoires in COVID-19.

The rearrangement links TRBV10-3 to TRBJ2-1; perhaps TRBD2 as D (6 bases). The sequence was collected from a man in his forties with active or convalescent COVID-19. What was sequenced was peripheral blood. The chain's CDR3 is CAISDREKGNEQFF. CDR3 nucleotides: TGTGCCATCAGTGATCGGGAGAAAGGCAATGAGCAGTTCTTC.